The rows below give T cell receptor beta chains drawn from one sample of a study of blood T cell repertoires in COVID-19. Assay: immunoSEQ multiplex PCR; the TCRdb copy retains only in-frame clones and omits some. The sample has more than 95,000 clones, 70% to 80% seen once. Sequences were obtained from peripheral blood. These TCRs come from a man over 45 with acute or convalescent COVID-19. Each CDR3 is given with its conserved first and last residue. D genes are given only for firm matches. Part of the rows lack a size; the others show once, few, many or a class for expanded clones.

>-|-|TRBV18|TRBJ2-4
CASSPNPGSLAKNIQYF
>-|-|TRBV7-9|TRBJ2-4
CASAGAKNIQYF
>TRBD2|few|TRBV27|TRBJ2-7
CASRASGRARHYEQYF
>-|-|TRBV4-1|TRBJ2-7
CASSQVSGDEQYF
>-|few|TRBV14|TRBJ2-1
CASSQRRSYNEQFF
>-|-|TRBV27|TRBJ1-1
CASTTTWDMNTEAFF
>-|-|TRBV6-5|TRBJ2-7
CASTTFSYEQYF
>-|-|TRBV18|TRBJ2-5
CASSPLPVQETQYF
>TRBD1|once|TRBV10-3|TRBJ1-5
CAISYSAAQGADQPQHF
>-|few|TRBV6-5|TRBJ1-2
CASSYRGLYGYTF
>TRBD2|-|TRBV14|TRBJ2-1
CASSQGLSGNPYNEQFF
>-|-|TRBV12-3/TRBV12-4|TRBJ2-7
CASTRGYEQYF
>TRBD1|-|TRBV19|TRBJ2-1
CASSTGQGDEQFF
>-|few|TRBV25-1|TRBJ1-3
CASSSGGSGNTIYF
>TRBD1|-|TRBV10-3|TRBJ1-6
CAISPRDRGLSPLHF
>TRBD1|-|TRBV27|TRBJ2-5
CASSSGTGTETQYF
>TRBD1|-|TRBV10-2|TRBJ1-3
CATSTGDGNTIYF
>-|-|TRBV7-5|TRBJ2-2
CVRSPQAGGQTGELFF
>TRBD1|-|TRBV7-9|TRBJ1-6
CASSFGTGGVPLHF
>TRBD1|-|TRBV6-5|TRBJ2-5
CASSYTTGHETQYF
>TRBD2|-|TRBV5-1|TRBJ2-5
CASTRGTSGEETQYF
>TRBD1|-|TRBV18|TRBJ2-3
CASSPLAGGNTQYF
>TRBD1|-|TRBV25-1|TRBJ1-6
CASSVAGTGGNSPLHF
>-|-|TRBV18|TRBJ1-6
CASSPGRQQVNSPLHF
>-|-|TRBV5-6|TRBJ1-6
CASSLETGVPALHF